A single sample is the source of the 23 T cell receptor beta chains below, sequenced in a study of T cell responses to AZD1222 COVID-19 vaccine. The data were produced by immunoSEQ multiplex PCR, yet TCRdb's version contains in-frame clones alone and is incomplete. Among 90,000 to 150,000 clones listed, around nine tenths were seen once. Specimen: peripheral blood, collected on day 0 of AZD1222 vaccination. The source of these receptors is an adult in good health.

This CDR3 reads CASSSGTSGRSLYNEQFF. CDR3 coding DNA: TGTGCCAGCAGCTCCGGGACTAGCGGGAGGTCACTATACAATGAGCAGTTCTTC. This rearrangement joins TRBV7-8 to TRBJ2-1; 15 bases line up with TRBD2. The germline V gene encodes CDR1 SGHVS and CDR2 FQNEAQ. Losses at the gene ends were 4 bases for V and 4 bases for J; bases not matched to a gene: 8. The CDR3 consists of 18 residues.

This sequence joins TRBV3-1 (or the pseudogene TRBV3-2) and TRBJ2-1; no firm D call. Trimming cost V 3 bases and J 9 bases, with 18 bases left between them. CDR3 length: 15 amino acids. Germline loops: CDR1 LGHDT, CDR2 YNNKEL (reference sequence). CDR3 protein: CASSHSTPRWGEQFF. CDR3 sequence (DNA): TGTGCCAGCAGCCATTCCACCCCTCGTTGGGGTGAGCAGTTCTTC.

The V call is TRBV28, the J call TRBJ1-6; D possibly corresponds to TRBD1 (5 bases). CDR1 is MDHEN and CDR2 is SYDVKM in the germline V gene. Trimming stripped 7 bases from V and 1 base from J, with 20 bases between. The CDR3 has 18 amino acids. The CDR3 spells CASTWGDPGLSYNSPLHF. CDR3 nucleotides: TGTGCCAGCACCTGGGGGGATCCAGGACTATCCTATAATTCACCCCTCCACTTT.

This clone has only one observation. The rearrangement joins TRBV7-2 to TRBJ2-7; D remains ambiguous. Germline V gives CDR1 SGHTA, CDR2 FQGNSA. The ends were cut back, 0 bases at V and 0 bases at J, with 3 bases in the middle. The CDR3 runs to 13 residues. CDR3 DNA sequence: TGTGCCAGCAGCTTAGCTGACTCCTACGAGCAGTACTTC. This gives the protein CASSLADSYEQYF.

V and J are TRBV19 and TRBJ1-1; D is uncertain. There are 15 residues in the CDR3. Trimming took 8 bases from V and 1 from J, leaving 17 bases between them. Per the germline V gene, CDR1 is LNHDA and CDR2 is SQIVND (reference sequence). This chain's CDR3 is CASLTPTSENTEAFF. CDR3 nucleotides: TGTGCCAGTCTTACACCGACCAGTGAGAACACTGAAGCTTTCTTT.

The rearrangement uses TRBV12-3 or TRBV12-4 and TRBJ2-1; D call uncertain. The CDR3 contains 10 residues. Between the trimmed V and J ends, which lost 2 bases and 9 bases, there was a span of 2 bases. This CDR3 is CASSLSEQFF. CDR3 in DNA: TGTGCCAGCAGTTTATCTGAGCAGTTCTTC.

The chain is built from TRBV19 and TRBJ1-2; no clear D gene. This CDR3 contains 15 residues. Germline CDR1 and CDR2: LNHDA and SQIVND (reference sequence). Between the trimmed V and J ends, which lost 6 bases and 0 bases, there was a span of 14 bases. CDR3 DNA sequence: TGTGCCAGTAGCCCGGTTCGCAGTGCTAACTATGGCTACACCTTC. Translating gives CASSPVRSANYGYTF.

The rearrangement links TRBV2 to TRBJ2-5; D not certain. This CDR3 has 14 residues. With 1 base removed from V and 2 bases from J, the gap between germline ends came to 8 bases. Germline CDR1 is SNHLY and CDR2 is FYNNEI. CDR3 protein: CASSEGLGQETQYF. DNA of the CDR3: TGTGCCAGCAGTGAAGGGCTGGGGCAAGAGACCCAGTACTTC.

V and J are TRBV28 and TRBJ1-4; D unresolved. V was pared by 5 bases and J by 4 bases, with 14 bases between. Germline V gives CDR1 MDHEN, CDR2 SYDVKM. The CDR3 runs 15 residues. The CDR3 DNA follows: TGTGCCAGCAGTCCACTGGACGGAATTAATGAAAAACTGTTTTTT. Residues: CASSPLDGINEKLFF. Using reference TRBV28 and TRBJ1-4 for the parts outside the CDR3, the full variable domain is DVKVTQSSRYLVKRTGEKVFLECVQDMDHENMFWYRQDPGLGLRLIYFSYDVKMKEKGDIPEGYSVSREKKERFSLILESASTNQTSMYLCASSPLDGINEKLFFGSGTQLSVL.

J is TRBJ1-3 and V is TRBV5-6; 7 bases match TRBD1. The CDR3 covers 17 residues. Germline CDR1 and CDR2: SGHDT and YYEEEE. The J segment lost 0 bases and the V segment lost 2 bases, leaving 8 bases of the junction unmatched. The CDR3 region is CASSLSGTVTSGNTIYF. CDR3 DNA: TGTGCCAGCAGCTTATCAGGGACAGTTACCTCTGGAAACACCATATATTTT.

This sequence joins TRBV5-1 and TRBJ2-1, with 8 positions matching TRBD2. The CDR3 extends over 14 amino acids. Trimming cost V 6 bases and J 3 bases; bases outside gene matches: 5. CDR1 and CDR2 from the germline V gene are SGHRS and YFSETQ. In nucleotides, the CDR3 is TGCGCCAGCAACGGGGGGGCCCTCTACAATGAGCAGTTCTTC. Translating it yields CASNGGALYNEQFF.

The rearrangement links TRBV5-1 to TRBJ1-1, with 7 bases lining up with TRBD1. The germline gives CDR1 SGHRS, CDR2 YFSETQ. Unmatched junction bases numbered 11, after V lost 6 bases and J lost 3 bases. CDR3 size: 15 residues. This CDR3 reads CASTLYTGVDTEAFF. As DNA, the CDR3 is TGCGCCAGCACCTTATACACAGGGGTTGACACTGAAGCTTTCTTT. The whole variable domain, remainder taken from reference TRBV5-1 and TRBJ1-1, is KAGVTQTPRYLIKTRGQQVTLSCSPISGHRSVSWYQQTPGQGLQFLFEYFSETQRNKGNFPGRFSGRQFSNSRSEMNVSTLELGDSALYLCASTLYTGVDTEAFFGQGTRLTVV.

The chain couples TRBV29-1 to TRBJ2-1; TRBD2 is a possible D gene (5 bases). This CDR3 contains 13 residues. The germline CDR1 and CDR2 sequences are SQVTM and ANQGSEA. The ends were cut back, 7 bases at V and 0 bases at J, with 10 bases in the middle. CDR3 DNA: TGCAGCGCAGCGGAGACCTCCTACAATGAGCAGTTCTTC. This translates into CSAAETSYNEQFF.

The chain uses TRBV24-1 and TRBJ1-4; 8 positions agree with TRBD1. Germline-derived CDR1 and CDR2 are KGHDR and SFDVKD. This CDR3 comprises 15 residues. Germline trimming cut 4 bases from V and 5 bases from J; bases unmatched to any gene: 5. The CDR3 DNA sequence: TGTGCCACCAGTGACCGGACAGGGCCAAATGAAAAACTGTTTTTT. Translated: CATSDRTGPNEKLFF.

V is TRBV12-5 and J is TRBJ2-1; 8 bases fit TRBD2. Per germline, CDR1 LGHNT and CDR2 FRNRAP. V gave up 6 bases and J gave up 7 bases; unmatched junction bases: 2. This CDR3 has 12 amino acids. The CDR3 is CASGTSGNEQFF. The CDR3 bases are TGTGCTAGTGGAACTAGCGGAAATGAGCAGTTCTTC.

The V and J genes are TRBV9 and TRBJ2-5; D gene unclear. CDR3 length: 13 amino acids. Germline CDR1 SGDLS, CDR2 YYNGEE. The ends were cut back, 4 bases at V and 2 bases at J, with 9 bases in the middle. The CDR3 sequence: CASSPRLQETQYF. The CDR3 bases are TGTGCCAGCAGCCCCCGCCTACAAGAGACCCAGTACTTC.

The V call is TRBV5-6, the J call TRBJ2-7; D not resolved. The CDR3 covers 14 residues. Germline values: CDR1 SGHDT, CDR2 YYEEEE. Trimming took off 2 bases at V and 4 bases at J, with 13 bases between the two ends. The CDR3 nucleotides read TGTGCCAGCAGCTTCCGGCAGGCTGGGTACGAGCAGTACTTC. Its protein is CASSFRQAGYEQYF.

The chain joins TRBV18 to TRBJ1-4, with 9 positions matching TRBD1. The CDR3 loop spans 15 amino acids. Germline loops: CDR1 KGHSH, CDR2 LQKENI. After removal of 0 bases from V and 8 bases from J, the junction contained 4 bases not matched to a gene. This CDR3 reads CASSPPQGAREKLFF. CDR3 nucleotide sequence: TGTGCCAGCTCACCACCACAGGGGGCTCGAGAAAAACTGTTTTTT.

V usage is TRBV19 and J usage is TRBJ2-2; tentative D call: TRBD1 (5 bases). The CDR3 contains 15 residues. The germline CDR1 and CDR2 sequences are LNHDA and SQIVND (reference sequence). The V end lost 5 bases, the J end lost 4 bases, and 14 bases lay between the germline ends. The CDR3 protein is CASSRLAGPTGELFF. The DNA of the CDR3 is TGTGCCAGTAGTCGTTTGGCAGGGCCCACCGGGGAGCTGTTTTTT.

The genes are TRBV4-1 and TRBJ1-4; D is unresolved. Germline V gene sequence: CDR1 MGHRA, CDR2 YSYEKL. This CDR3 has 16 amino acids. Trimming shortened V by 0 bases and J by 7 bases, and 15 bases separated the two germline ends. CDR3 region: CASSQDFSRWGEKLFF. The DNA for the CDR3 is TGCGCCAGCAGCCAAGACTTTTCGAGATGGGGTGAAAAACTGTTTTTT.

The V gene is TRBV27, the J gene TRBJ1-2; D is undetermined. The CDR3 sequence is 12 residues long. CDR1 and CDR2 from the germline V gene are MNHEY and SMNVEV (reference sequence). Trimming removed 4 bases at V and 4 bases at J, with 7 bases between. The CDR3 nucleotides are TGTGCCAGCAGTTCGCGATCCTATGGCTACACCTTC. Its translation: CASSSRSYGYTF.

There are a few counts of this clone. The V call is TRBV18, the J call TRBJ1-3, with unresolved D. The V and J ends lost 3 bases and 0 bases respectively, with 9 bases between them. Germline lookup yields CDR1 KGHSH and CDR2 LQKENI. The CDR3 has 15 amino acids. DNA for the CDR3: TGTGCCAGCTCACCCGGCGGGATCTCTGGAAACACCATATATTTT. This sequence encodes CASSPGGISGNTIYF.

The CDR3 DNA follows: TGCGCCAGCCGATCGACGTGGGGGAGGACAGATACGCAGTATTTT. This codes for CASRSTWGRTDTQYF. The V call is TRBV4-1, the J call TRBJ2-3; perhaps TRBD2 as D (6 bases). With 8 bases removed from V and 3 bases from J, the gap between germline ends came to 18 bases. This CDR3 has 15 residues. Germline V lookup: CDR1 MGHRA, CDR2 YSYEKL.